This TCR beta chain originates from a study of blood T cell repertoires in COVID-19. This CDR3 region has 15 residues. CDR1 is SGHTA and CDR2 is FQGNSA in the germline V gene. The V segment lost 5 bases and the J segment 3 bases; nucleotides outside the gene matches: 8. In the source study's methods: Reference gene primer amplification gave estimated nucleated cell counts. The method was immunoSEQ multiplex PCR; TCRdb's version includes in-frame clones alone and lacks a portion of them. That table is the source of V, J and clone size, and D and trimming were worked out from the DNA. Of fewer than 450,000 clones in the sample, roughly 86% were seen once. It was during active infection that Seattle patients were enrolled and then longitudinally followed.

This chain joins TRBV7-2 and TRBJ2-5; 8 bases match TRBD2. This sequence originates from a woman in her seventies with COVID-19, enrolled during active disease. What was sequenced was peripheral blood. The CDR3 bases are TGTGCCAGCAGCGCAGGAGTAGCGGGGAAAGAGACCCAGTACTTC. Its protein is CASSAGVAGKETQYF.